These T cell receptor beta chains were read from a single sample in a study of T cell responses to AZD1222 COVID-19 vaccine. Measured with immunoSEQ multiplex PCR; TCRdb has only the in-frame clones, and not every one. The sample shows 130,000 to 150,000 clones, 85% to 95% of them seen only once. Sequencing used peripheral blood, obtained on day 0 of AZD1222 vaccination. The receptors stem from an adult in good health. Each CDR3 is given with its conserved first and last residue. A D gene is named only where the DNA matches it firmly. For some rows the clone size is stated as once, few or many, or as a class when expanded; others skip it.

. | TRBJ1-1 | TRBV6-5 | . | TGTGCCAGCAGTACCGGACATCGGACTGAAGCTTTCTTT | CASSTGHRTEAFF
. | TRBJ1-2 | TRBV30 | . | TGTGCCTGGAGTGCAGACCGGGGGAGCTATGGCTACACCTTC | CAWSADRGSYGYTF
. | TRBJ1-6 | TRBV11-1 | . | TGTGCCAGCAGCCCCGGGGTGCTTAATTCACCCCTCCACTTT | CASSPGVLNSPLHF
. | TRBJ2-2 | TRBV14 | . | TGTGCCAGCAGCCAAGAAGAACTCGGGGAGCTGTTTTTT | CASSQEELGELFF
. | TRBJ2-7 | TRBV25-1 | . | TGTGCCAGCAGTGCTCCGACCAACTCCGAGCAGTACTTC | CASSAPTNSEQYF
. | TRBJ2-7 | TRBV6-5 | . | TGTGCCAGCAGTTACTTCGGGACCGACGAGCAGTACTTC | CASSYFGTDEQYF
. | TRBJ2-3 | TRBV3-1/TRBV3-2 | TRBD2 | TGTGCCAGCAGCCACCGCAGTAGCGGGGGGGGCACAGATACGCAGTATTTT | CASSHRSSGGGTDTQYF
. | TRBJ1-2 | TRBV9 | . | TGTGCCAGGAGAACAGAAGATAACTATGGCTACACCTTC | CARRTEDNYGYTF
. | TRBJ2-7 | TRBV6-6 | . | TGTGCCAGCAGTTCAGAAGGGAGCACCTACGAGCAGTACTTC | CASSSEGSTYEQYF
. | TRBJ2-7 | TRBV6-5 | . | TGTGCCAGCAGTTCCCGGGCCCCTCCGGGGCAGTACTTC | CASSSRAPPGQYF
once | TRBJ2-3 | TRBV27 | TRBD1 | TGTGCCAGCAGCCGGGACAGGGTCACAGATACGCAGTATTTT | CASSRDRVTDTQYF
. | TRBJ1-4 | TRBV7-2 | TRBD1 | TGTGCCAGCAGCTCACAGGGGGCTGGGGAAAAACTGTTTTTT | CASSSQGAGEKLFF
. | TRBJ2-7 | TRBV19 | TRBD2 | TGTGCCACCAGTCCCGCTAGCGGGGCCTACGAGCAGTACTTC | CATSPASGAYEQYF
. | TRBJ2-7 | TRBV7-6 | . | TGTGCCAGCAGCTTAGGCACGGGACTCCGCTACGAGCAGTACTTC | CASSLGTGLRYEQYF
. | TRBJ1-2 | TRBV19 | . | TGTGCCAGTAGTATAGGTTATTCAACCTCGATAATCTATGGCTACACCTTC | CASSIGYSTSIIYGYTF
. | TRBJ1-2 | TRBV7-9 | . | TGTGCCAGCAGCTCCATAAACCCAGGACGCTATGGCTACACCTTC | CASSSINPGRYGYTF
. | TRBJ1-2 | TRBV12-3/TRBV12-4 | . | TGTGCCAGCGGATCTTCGGGGTATGGCTACACCTTC | CASGSSGYGYTF
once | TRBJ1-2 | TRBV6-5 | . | TGTGCCAGCAGCAATAGACAGATCTATGGCTACACCTTC | CASSNRQIYGYTF
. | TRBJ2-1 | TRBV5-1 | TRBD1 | TGCGCCAGCAGCTTGGGGTTCGGGGACAGGGTAGGAAATGAGCAGTTCTTC | CASSLGFGDRVGNEQFF
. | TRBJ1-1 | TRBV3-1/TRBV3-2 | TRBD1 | TGTGCCAGCAGCCCGAGACAGGGAGCGAACACTGAAGCTTTCTTT | CASSPRQGANTEAFF
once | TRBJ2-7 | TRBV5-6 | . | TGTGCCAGCAGCCAAGGATGGGGAAACTACGAGCAGTACTTC | CASSQGWGNYEQYF
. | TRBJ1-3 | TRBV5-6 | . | TGTGCCAGCAGCTTTTTATCGTTTGGAAACACCATATATTTT | CASSFLSFGNTIYF